This T cell receptor (beta chain) is drawn from a study of control samples from healthy donors and cancer patients. The CDR3 is 15 amino acids. CDR1 is ENHRY and CDR2 is SYGVKD in the germline V gene. With 3 bases clipped from V and 5 bases from J, the junction kept 8 bases outside the gene matches. Data came from immunoSEQ multiplex PCR; TCRdb stores just in-frame clones and leaves some out. The repertoire holds 110,000 or so clones, with around nine tenths as singletons. The chain recombines TRBV10-3 with TRBJ1-1, with 8 bases lining up with TRBD1. The receptor's source is a man younger than 40 in good health. The material sequenced was blood. The CDR3 region has the DNA TGTGCCATCAGTGACCCCGGACAGGGCAGGACTGAAGCTTTCTTT. This encodes CAISDPGQGRTEAFF.